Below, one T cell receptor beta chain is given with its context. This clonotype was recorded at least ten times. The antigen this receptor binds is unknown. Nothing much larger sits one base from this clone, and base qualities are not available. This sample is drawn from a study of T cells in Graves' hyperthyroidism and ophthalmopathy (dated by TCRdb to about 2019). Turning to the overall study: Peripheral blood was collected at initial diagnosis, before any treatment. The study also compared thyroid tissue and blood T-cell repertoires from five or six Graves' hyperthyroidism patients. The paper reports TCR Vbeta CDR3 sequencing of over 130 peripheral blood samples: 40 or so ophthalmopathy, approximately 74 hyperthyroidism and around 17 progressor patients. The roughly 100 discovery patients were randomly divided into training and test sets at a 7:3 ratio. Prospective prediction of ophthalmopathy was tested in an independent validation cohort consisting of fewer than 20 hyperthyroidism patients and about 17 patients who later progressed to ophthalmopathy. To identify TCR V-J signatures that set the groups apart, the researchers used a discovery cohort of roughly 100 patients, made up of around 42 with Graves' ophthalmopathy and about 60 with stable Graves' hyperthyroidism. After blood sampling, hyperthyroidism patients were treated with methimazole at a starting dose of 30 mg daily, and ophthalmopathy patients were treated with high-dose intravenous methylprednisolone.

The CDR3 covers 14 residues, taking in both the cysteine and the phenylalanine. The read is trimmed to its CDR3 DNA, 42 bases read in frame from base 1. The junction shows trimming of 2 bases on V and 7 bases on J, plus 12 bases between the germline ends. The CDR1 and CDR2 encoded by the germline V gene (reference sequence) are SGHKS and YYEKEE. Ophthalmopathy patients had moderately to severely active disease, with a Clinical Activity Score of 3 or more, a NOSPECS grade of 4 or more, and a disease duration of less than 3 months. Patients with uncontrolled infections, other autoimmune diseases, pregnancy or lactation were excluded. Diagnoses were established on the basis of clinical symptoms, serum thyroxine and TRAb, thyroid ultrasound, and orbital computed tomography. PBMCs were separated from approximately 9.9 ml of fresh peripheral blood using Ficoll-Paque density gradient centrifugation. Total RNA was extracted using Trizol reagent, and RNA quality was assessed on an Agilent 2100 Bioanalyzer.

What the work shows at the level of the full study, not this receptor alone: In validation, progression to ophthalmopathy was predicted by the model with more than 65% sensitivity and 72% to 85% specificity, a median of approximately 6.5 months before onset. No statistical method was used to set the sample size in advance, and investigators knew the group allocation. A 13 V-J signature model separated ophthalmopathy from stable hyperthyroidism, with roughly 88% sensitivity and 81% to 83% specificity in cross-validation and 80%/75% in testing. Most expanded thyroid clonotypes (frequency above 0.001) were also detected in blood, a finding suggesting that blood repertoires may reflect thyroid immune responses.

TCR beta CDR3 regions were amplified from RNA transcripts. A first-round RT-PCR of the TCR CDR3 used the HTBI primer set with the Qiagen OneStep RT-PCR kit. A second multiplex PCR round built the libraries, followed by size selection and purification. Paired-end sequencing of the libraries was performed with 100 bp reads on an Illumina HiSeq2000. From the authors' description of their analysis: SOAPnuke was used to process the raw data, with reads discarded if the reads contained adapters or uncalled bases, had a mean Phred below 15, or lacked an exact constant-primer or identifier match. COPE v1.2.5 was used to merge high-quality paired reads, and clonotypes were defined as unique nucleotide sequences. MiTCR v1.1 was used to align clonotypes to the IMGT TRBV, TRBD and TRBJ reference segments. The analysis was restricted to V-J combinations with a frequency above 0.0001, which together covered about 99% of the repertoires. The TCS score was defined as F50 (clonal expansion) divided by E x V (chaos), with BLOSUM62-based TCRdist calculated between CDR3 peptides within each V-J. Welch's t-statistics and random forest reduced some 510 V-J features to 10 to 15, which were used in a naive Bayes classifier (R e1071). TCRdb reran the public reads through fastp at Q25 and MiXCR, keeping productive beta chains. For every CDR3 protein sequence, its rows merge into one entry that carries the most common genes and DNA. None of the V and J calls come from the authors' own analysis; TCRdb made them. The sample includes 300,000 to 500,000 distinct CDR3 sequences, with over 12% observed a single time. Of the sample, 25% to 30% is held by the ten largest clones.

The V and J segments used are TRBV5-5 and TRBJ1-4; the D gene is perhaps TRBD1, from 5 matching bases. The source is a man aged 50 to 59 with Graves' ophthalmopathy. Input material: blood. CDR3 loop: CASSFGSGSEKLFF. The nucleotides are TGTGCCAGCAGCTTTGGGTCAGGGAGTGAAAAACTGTTTTTT.